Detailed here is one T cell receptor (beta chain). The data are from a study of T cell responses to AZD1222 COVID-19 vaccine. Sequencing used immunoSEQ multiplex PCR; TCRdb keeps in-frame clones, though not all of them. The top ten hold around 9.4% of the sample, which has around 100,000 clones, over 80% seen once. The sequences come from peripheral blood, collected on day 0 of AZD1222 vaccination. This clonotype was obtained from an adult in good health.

CDR3 sequence reads: CASSISSAQGPDSPLHF. CDR3 nucleotide sequence: TGTGCCAGTAGTATTTCGAGTGCCCAGGGGCCGGATTCACCCCTCCACTTT. This chain connects TRBV19 to TRBJ1-6, with D maybe TRBD1 (6 bases). CDR1 LNHDA and CDR2 SQIVND come from the germline V gene (reference sequence). The CDR3 loop spans 17 amino acids. Trimming took off 3 bases at V and 8 bases at J, with 20 bases between the two ends.